What follows describes a single T cell receptor (beta chain). The method was immunoSEQ multiplex PCR; TCRdb's version includes in-frame clones alone and lacks a portion of them. The table includes 85,000 to 95,000 clones, about 96% detected once. The record originates from a study of cytomegalovirus exposure and HLA in healthy donors. Trimming removed 3 bases from V and 10 bases from J; junction bases left unmatched: 0. CDR1 is SGHAT, CDR2 FQDESV, per germline (reference sequence). The CDR3 covers 11 residues. Among the roughly 120 subjects of the validation cohort, separate from the roughly 670-subject first cohort, were the donors.

This receptor was obtained from a man aged 18 to 30 in good health and CMV-seronegative. The sample taken for sequencing was PBMCs. This sequence joins TRBV11-1 and TRBJ2-1; 7 nucleotides line up with TRBD1. CDR3 in DNA: TGTGCCAGCAGCTTGACAGGGGAGCAGTTCTTC. Protein sequence: CASSLTGEQFF.